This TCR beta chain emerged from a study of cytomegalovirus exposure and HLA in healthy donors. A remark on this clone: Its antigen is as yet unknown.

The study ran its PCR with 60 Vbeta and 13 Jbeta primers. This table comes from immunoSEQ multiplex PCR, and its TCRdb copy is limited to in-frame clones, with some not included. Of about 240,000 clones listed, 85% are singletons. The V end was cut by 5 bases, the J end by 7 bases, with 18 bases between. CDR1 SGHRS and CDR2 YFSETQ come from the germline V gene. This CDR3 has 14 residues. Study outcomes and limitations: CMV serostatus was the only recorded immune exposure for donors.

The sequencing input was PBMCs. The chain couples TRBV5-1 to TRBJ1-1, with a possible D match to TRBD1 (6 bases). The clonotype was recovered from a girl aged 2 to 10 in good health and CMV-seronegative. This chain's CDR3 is CASRLDRWGLEAFF. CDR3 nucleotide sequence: TGCGCCAGCAGGCTTGACAGGTGGGGGCTTGAAGCTTTCTTT.